This T cell receptor beta chain was observed in a study of T cells expressing NK-cell markers (TCRdb year 2020). General notes on the study: Three sorted T-cell subsets (CD3+CD56+NKG2C+, CD3+CD56+NKG2C- and CD3+CD56-NKG2C+) from seven to nine donors had their TCR beta-chain repertoires profiled. Of the eight sequenced donors, seven were found to be HCMV-seropositive and one was found to be HCMV-seronegative. The study sequenced eight donors, all healthy volunteers chosen at random: three men and five women. Sequencing of the libraries produced 2 x 150 bp reads on Illumina HiSeq 2000/2500, MiSeq or NextSeq.

About this clonotype: Its antigen is still unknown.

Broader findings and caveats from the paper: Those dominant clonotypes were again the most abundant among CD3+CD56-NKG2C+ cells in a handful of donors, at about 25-65%. Whether the expanded NKG2C-expressing T cell clones were specific for HCMV antigens was left unclear. For more than 5 donors, the dominant CD3+CD56+NKG2C+ clonotypes were among the top 10 CD8+ clonotypes and accounted for about 1.0-7.5% of CD8+ T cells.

The CDR3, cysteine through phenylalanine, is 13 amino acids long. No nucleotide data were recorded. CDR1 and CDR2, per the germline V gene, are KGHSH and LQKENI. For sequencing, an Illumina HiSeq 2000 was employed. 5'RACE template switching, by which a universal primer site and unique molecular identifiers were added, was used to make TCR beta cDNA libraries. Priming for cDNA synthesis came from the TCR beta constant segment, and two successive PCR amplification steps followed. The study's own analysis went as follows. MIGEC handled demultiplexing of the reads and grouping by UMI, while MiTCR was used to assemble and quantify clonotypes. To exclude erroneous sequences, only TCR cDNA sequences supported by at least two reads were retained. Downstream repertoire analysis used the tcR package, and clonotypes were matched across fractions by CDR3 nucleotide sequence plus V segment. VDJmatch was used to annotate antigen specificity against VDJdb, with one amino acid substitution allowed in CDR3. TCRdb reprocessed the raw reads; every CDR3 protein sequence is a single record, and DNA is not supplied. TCRdb's processing, not the authors' own work, is the source of the V and J calls. For this sample, the table gives about 260,000 distinct CDR3 sequences. The biggest ten clones account for about 0.4% of the sample.

To determine HCMV serostatus, a commercial ELISA kit was used to detect HCMV-specific IgG in serum. Ficoll density gradient centrifugation was used to isolate peripheral blood mononuclear cells from blood. The chain couples TRBV18 to TRBJ2-1. This clonotype was obtained from a man aged 18 to 29 in good health. Donor details come from another sample of the same person, matched by shared clones. The sample comprised blood T cells: a sorted CD56 or NKG2C T cell subset, CD4+ or CD8+ T cells, or bulk PBMC T cells (not recorded which). The CDR3 in this case is CASSPPGLNEQFF. Extended through the reference TRBV18 and TRBJ2-1 proteins, this CDR3 yields the full variable domain: NAGVMQNPRHLVRRRGQEARLRCSPMKGHSHVYWYRQLPEEGLKFMVYLQKENIIDESGMPKERFSAEFPKEGPSILRIQQVVRGDSAAYFCASSPPGLNEQFFGPGTRLTVL.